Given below is one T cell receptor beta chain in context. Its specificity is not known. This record belongs to a study of cytomegalovirus exposure and HLA in healthy donors. Findings and caveats of the study: According to a subsequent analysis, TCR clusters from the first cohort were inclined to appear together in the 120 or so validation repertoires. It was approximately 160 TCR beta chains that were listed as cytomegalovirus-associated. With high specificity and sensitivity, the classifier reportedly diagnosed cytomegalovirus status. Across donors, most TCRs were seen rarely, yet some public ones were widespread.

Only in-frame clones appear in the TCRdb table, and some are missing; sequencing was by immunoSEQ multiplex PCR. The sample holds fewer than 90,000 clones, 90% to 96% seen once. Deletions cut 2 bases from V and 4 bases from J, with 17 bases between. The CDR3 length is 16 residues. Germline CDR1 MNHEY, CDR2 SMNVEV (reference sequence). The chain is built from TRBV27 and TRBJ1-1; no clear D. The TCR comes from a man aged 18 to 30 in good health and CMV-seropositive. The sample was PBMCs. CDR3 amino acids: CASSLGSIPAGTEAFF. CDR3 nucleotides: TGTGCCAGCAGTTTAGGGTCGATACCCGCGGGCACTGAAGCTTTCTTT.